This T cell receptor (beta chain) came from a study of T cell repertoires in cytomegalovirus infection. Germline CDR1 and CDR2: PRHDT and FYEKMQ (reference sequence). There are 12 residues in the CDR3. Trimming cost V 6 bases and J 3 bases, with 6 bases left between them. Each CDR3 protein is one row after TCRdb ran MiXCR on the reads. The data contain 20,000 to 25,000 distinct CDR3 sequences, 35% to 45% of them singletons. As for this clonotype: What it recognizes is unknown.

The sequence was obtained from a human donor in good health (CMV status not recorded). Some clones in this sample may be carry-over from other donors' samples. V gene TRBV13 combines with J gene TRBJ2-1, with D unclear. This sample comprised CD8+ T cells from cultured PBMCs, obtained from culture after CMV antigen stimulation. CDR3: CASRQDYNEQFF. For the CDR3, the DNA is TGTGCCAGCAGACAAGACTACAATGAGCAGTTCTTC.